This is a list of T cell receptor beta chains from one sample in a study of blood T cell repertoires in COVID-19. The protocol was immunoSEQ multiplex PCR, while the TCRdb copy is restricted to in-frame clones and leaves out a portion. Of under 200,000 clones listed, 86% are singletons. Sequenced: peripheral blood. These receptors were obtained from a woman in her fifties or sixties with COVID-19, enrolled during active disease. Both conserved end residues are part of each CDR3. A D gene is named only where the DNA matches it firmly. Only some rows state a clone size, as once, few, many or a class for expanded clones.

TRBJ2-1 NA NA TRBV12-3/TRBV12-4 CATTGTSGNEQFF TGTGCCACCACCGGGACATCGGGGAATGAGCAGTTCTTC
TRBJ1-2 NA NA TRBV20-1 CSASTGKNYGYTF TGCAGTGCTAGTACAGGGAAAAACTATGGCTACACCTTC
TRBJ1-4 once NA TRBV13 CASSSLRTEKLFF TGTGCCAGCAGCTCCTTACGGACAGAGAAACTGTTTTTT
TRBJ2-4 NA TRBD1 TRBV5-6 CASSVDGQGLAKNIQYF TGTGCCAGCAGCGTGGATGGACAGGGGCTAGCCAAAAACATTCAGTACTTC
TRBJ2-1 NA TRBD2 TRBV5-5 CASSFRPRTSGRSEQFF TGTGCCAGCAGCTTTAGGCCCAGGACTAGCGGGAGGAGTGAGCAGTTCTTC
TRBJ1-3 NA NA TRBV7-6 CASSLSPRAGNTIYF TGTGCCAGCAGCTTATCCCCCAGGGCTGGAAACACCATATATTTT
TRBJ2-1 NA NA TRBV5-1 CASSLANFRWSSYNEQFF TGCGCCAGCAGCTTGGCTAATTTCAGATGGAGCTCCTACAATGAGCAGTTCTTC
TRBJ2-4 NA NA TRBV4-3 CASSQEVQFIQYF TGCGCCAGCAGCCAAGAGGTCCAGTTTATTCAGTACTTC
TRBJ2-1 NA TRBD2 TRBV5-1 CASSEAGLAVSYNEQFF TGCGCCAGCAGCGAGGCGGGACTAGCGGTCTCCTACAATGAGCAGTTCTTC
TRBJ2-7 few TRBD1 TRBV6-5 CASSTGTGGYEQYF TGTGCCAGCAGTACCGGGACAGGAGGATACGAGCAGTACTTC
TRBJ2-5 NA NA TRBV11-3 CASSSSVGGETQYF TGTGCCAGCAGCTCCTCGGTGGGAGGAGAGACCCAGTACTTC
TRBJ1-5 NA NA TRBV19 CASNPREGASNQPQHF TGTGCCAGCAATCCTCGCGAAGGGGCGAGCAATCAGCCCCAGCATTTT
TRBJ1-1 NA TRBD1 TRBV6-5 CASSWTGTNTEAFF TGTGCCAGCAGTTGGACAGGGACGAACACTGAAGCTTTCTTT
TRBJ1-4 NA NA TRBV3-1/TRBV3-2 CASSQRGGNEKLFF TGTGCCAGCAGCCAAAGGGGGGGGAATGAAAAACTGTTTTTT
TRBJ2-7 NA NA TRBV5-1 CASSLGPGNEQYF TGCGCCAGCAGCTTGGGGCCAGGGAACGAGCAGTACTTC
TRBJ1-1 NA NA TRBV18 CASSIQIEAFF TGTGCCAGCTCAATACAGATTGAAGCTTTCTTT
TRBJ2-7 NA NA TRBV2 CASSSTYEQYF TGTGCCAGCAGTTCCACCTACGAGCAGTACTTC
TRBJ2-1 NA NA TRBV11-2 CASSYTKRATYNEQFF TGTGCCAGCAGCTACACTAAGCGGGCCACCTACAATGAGCAGTTCTTC
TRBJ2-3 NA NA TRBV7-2 CASSLRSGRTDTQYF TGTGCCAGCAGCTTAAGGAGCGGTCGCACAGATACGCAGTATTTT
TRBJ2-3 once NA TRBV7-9 CASSRREIRAYTDTQYF TGTGCCAGCAGCCGACGGGAGATCAGGGCTTACACAGATACGCAGTATTTT
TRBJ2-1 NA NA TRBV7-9 CASSFSSPSYNEQFF TGTGCCAGCAGCTTTTCGTCTCCCTCCTACAATGAGCAGTTCTTC
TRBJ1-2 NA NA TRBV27 CASGPLGGNYGYTF TGTGCCAGTGGTCCTCTGGGGGGAAACTATGGCTACACCTTC
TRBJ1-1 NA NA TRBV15 CATSRDLGRGGTEAFF TGTGCCACCAGCAGAGATCTTGGAAGGGGAGGGACTGAAGCTTTCTTT
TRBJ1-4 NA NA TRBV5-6 CASSLLTVGEKLFF TGTGCCAGCAGCTTGCTCACAGTTGGGGAAAAACTGTTTTTT
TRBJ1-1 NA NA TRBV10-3 CAISEWQSTEAFF TGTGCCATCAGTGAGTGGCAGTCCACTGAAGCTTTCTTT
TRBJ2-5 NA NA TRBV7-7 CASSLYGQETQYF TGTGCTAGCAGCTTATACGGCCAAGAGACCCAGTACTTC
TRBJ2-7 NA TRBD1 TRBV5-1 CASSRDRVGEQYF TGCGCCAGCAGCCGTGACAGGGTAGGCGAGCAGTACTTC
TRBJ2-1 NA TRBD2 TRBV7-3 CASSSSWTSGISSYNEQFF TGTGCCAGCAGCTCCTCCTGGACTAGCGGGATCAGCTCCTACAATGAGCAGTTCTTC
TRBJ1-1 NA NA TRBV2 CASRQEAEAEAFF TGTGCCAGCAGGCAAGAGGCTGAGGCTGAAGCTTTCTTT
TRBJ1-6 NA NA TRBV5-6 CASSPRVSYNSPLHF TGTGCCAGCAGCCCCCGGGTCTCCTATAATTCACCCCTCCACTTT
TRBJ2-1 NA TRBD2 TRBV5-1 CASSLRGTSGGNEQFF TGCGCCAGCAGCTTGCGTGGGACTAGCGGGGGAAATGAGCAGTTCTTC
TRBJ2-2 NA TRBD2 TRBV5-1 CASRRELGNTGELFF TGCGCCAGCCGGCGGGAGCTAGGCAACACCGGGGAGCTGTTTTTT
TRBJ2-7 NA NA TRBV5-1 CASRGTAQAEQYF TGCGCCAGCCGCGGGACAGCGCAAGCCGAGCAGTACTTC
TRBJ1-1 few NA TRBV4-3 CASSQAGVNTEAFF TGCGCCAGCAGCCAAGCCGGAGTTAACACTGAAGCTTTCTTT
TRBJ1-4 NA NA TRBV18 CASSSRVGNEKLFF TGTGCCAGCTCATCCAGGGTGGGGAATGAAAAACTGTTTTTT
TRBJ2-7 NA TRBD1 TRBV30 CAWTPGQGLYEQYF TGTGCCTGGACGCCGGGACAGGGGTTATACGAGCAGTACTTC
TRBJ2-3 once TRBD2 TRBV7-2 CASSLEASGFTQYF TGTGCCAGCAGCTTAGAGGCTAGCGGGTTCACGCAGTATTTT
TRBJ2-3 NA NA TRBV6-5 CASRGLSTDTQYF TGTGCCAGTCGCGGGTTAAGCACAGATACGCAGTATTTT
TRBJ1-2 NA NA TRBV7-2 CASSLGPGGTYGYTF TGTGCCAGCAGCTTAGGACCCGGGGGGACTTATGGCTACACCTTC
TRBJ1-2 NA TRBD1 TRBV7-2 CASSLGANRGDYGYTF TGTGCCAGCAGCTTAGGTGCAAACAGGGGGGACTATGGCTACACCTTC
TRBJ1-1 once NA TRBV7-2 CASSINGGHGTEAFF TGTGCCAGCAGCATTAACGGGGGGCACGGCACTGAAGCTTTCTTT
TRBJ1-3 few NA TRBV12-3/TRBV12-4 CASSFTRDTIYF TGTGCCAGCAGTTTTACACGGGACACCATATATTTT